This T cell receptor beta chain appears in the sequencing data of a study of tumor-infiltrating lymphocytes in oesophageal squamous cell carcinoma. Each CDR3 protein is one row after TCRdb ran MiXCR on the PCR reads. The sample includes some 10,000 distinct CDR3 sequences, roughly half of them seen just once. V gave up 2 bases and J gave up 7 bases, with 8 bases separating them. The length of the CDR3 is 12 residues. Germline V gene sequence: CDR1 SGHVS, CDR2 FNYEAQ. This chain connects TRBV7-6 to TRBJ2-5; D ambiguous. The origin of this receptor is a female donor with esophageal squamous cell carcinoma. Sequencing used esophageal tumor tissue. DNA of the CDR3: TGTGCCAGCAGCTTACCCCTTTCGACCCAGTACTTC. It codes for CASSLPLSTQYF.